A single sample gave rise to the 24 T cell receptor beta chains below, sequenced in a study of T cell changes during pregnancy in multiple sclerosis. The repertoire was sequenced with immunoSEQ multiplex PCR; TCRdb's copy has only in-frame clones and lacks some. Of nearly 110,000 clones listed, about 89% are singletons. The sample in question was peripheral blood, obtained before pregnancy. Receptors originate from a female donor with multiple sclerosis, enrolled in a pregnancy study.

The chain employs TRBV28 and TRBJ2-7; TRBD1 is a possible D gene (5 bases). Germline V gene lookup returns CDR1 MDHEN and CDR2 SYDVKM. The CDR3 is 13 residues long. The V and J ends lost 3 bases and 5 bases respectively, with 11 bases between them. Here the CDR3 reads CASSFGHVNEQYF. The CDR3 DNA reads as TGTGCCAGCAGTTTCGGACACGTGAACGAGCAGTACTTC.

This clone was seen more than once but under ten times. The chain joins TRBV9 to TRBJ1-1; D perhaps matches TRBD1 (5 bases). Deletions cut 0 bases from V and 11 bases from J, with 11 bases between. Germline CDR1 reads SGDLS; CDR2 reads YYNGEE. CDR3 size: 12 residues. The DNA for the CDR3 is TGTGCCAGCAGCGTAGAGGGGCAGGAGGCTTTCTTT. The encoded protein is CASSVEGQEAFF. The entire variable domain, with the rest obtained from reference TRBV9 and TRBJ1-1, is as follows: DSGVTQTPKHLITATGQRVTLRCSPRSGDLSVYWYQQSLDQGLQFLIQYYNGEERAKGNILERFSAQQFPDLHSELNLSSLELGDSALYFCASSVEGQEAFFGQGTRLTVV.

CDR3 bases: TGTGCCAGTAGTAAACTAGCGGGAGGACTCTCCTACGAGCAGTACTTC. Its translation: CASSKLAGGLSYEQYF. The chain has TRBV19 and TRBJ2-7; TRBD2 matches 12 bases. The J segment lost 0 bases and the V segment lost 4 bases, leaving 4 bases of the junction unmatched. CDR3 size: 16 residues. Germline assignment: CDR1 LNHDA and CDR2 SQIVND (reference sequence).

The sample holds one count of this clone. This chain connects TRBV30 to TRBJ1-6; 12 positions agree with TRBD1. CDR3 size: 16 residues. Germline loops: CDR1 GTSNPN, CDR2 SVGIG (reference sequence). With 2 bases clipped from V and 11 bases from J, the junction kept 10 bases outside the gene matches. The CDR3 spells CAWSLPGQGARTPLHF. The CDR3 DNA is TGTGCCTGGAGTTTACCGGGACAGGGGGCGCGTACACCCCTCCACTTT. The full variable domain, rest sourced from reference TRBV30 and TRBJ1-6, is SQTIHQWPATLVQPVGSPLSLECTVEGTSNPNLYWYRQAAGRGLQLLFYSVGIGQISSEVPQNLSASRPQDRQFILSSKKLLLSDSGFYLCAWSLPGQGARTPLHFGNGTRLTVT.

This clone was observed once. The V and J genes are TRBV19 and TRBJ1-1; no definite D call. V lost 5 bases, J lost 0 bases, and 25 bases lay in between. Germline CDR1 and CDR2: LNHDA and SQIVND (reference sequence). This CDR3 is 19 amino acids long. The CDR3 region is CASSPTRHSKMGMNTEAFF. The CDR3, as DNA: TGTGCCAGTAGTCCCACCCGACACAGTAAGATGGGCATGAACACTGAAGCTTTCTTT.

This chain joins TRBV9 and TRBJ2-7, with D tentatively TRBD2 (5 bases). Looked up from germline, CDR1 is SGDLS and CDR2 is YYNGEE. Trimming left V 0 bases short and J 7 bases short, with 11 bases between. The CDR3 spans 13 residues. The CDR3: CASSVDPSGEQYF. DNA for the CDR3: TGTGCCAGCAGCGTAGACCCCTCGGGGGAGCAGTACTTC.

This rearrangement joins TRBV7-9 to TRBJ1-6; unclear D gene. The V gene lost 3 bases and the J gene lost 10 bases, with 4 bases spanning the gap. CDR3 length equals 11 residues. Germline assignment: CDR1 SEHNR and CDR2 FQNEAQ (reference sequence). The CDR3 is CASSFGSPLHF. CDR3 nucleotide sequence: TGTGCCAGCAGCTTCGGGTCACCCCTCCACTTT.

The sample holds one count of this clone. The CDR3 coding sequence is TGCAGCGTCTCGGGACTAGCGGGCCCCACAGATACGCAGTATTTT. This gives the protein CSVSGLAGPTDTQYF. V is TRBV29-1 and J is TRBJ2-3; 12 positions agree with TRBD2. The junction had 6 bases not matched to a gene; V was cut back by 6 bases and J by 2 bases. Per the germline V gene, CDR1 is SQVTM and CDR2 is ANQGSEA. The CDR3 has 15 amino acids.

The gene calls are TRBV5-1 and TRBJ1-2; 9 bases agree with TRBD1. This CDR3 comprises 14 residues. V lost 2 bases, J lost 3 bases, and 2 bases stayed unmatched. Germline assignment: CDR1 SGHRS and CDR2 YFSETQ. The CDR3 DNA follows: TGCGCCAGCAGCTTCGGGGACAGGGACTATGGCTACACCTTC. Protein: CASSFGDRDYGYTF.

V usage is TRBV4-3 and J usage is TRBJ2-7; 7 positions agree with TRBD2. J was trimmed by 0 bases and V by 4 bases; bases with no gene match: 18. The CDR3 totals 19 residues. Germline V gene data show CDR1 as LGHNA and CDR2 as YSLEER. The CDR3 DNA follows: TGCGCCAGCAGCCTCACCCCGCCGGGGGGTGAGGGTAGCTCCTACGAGCAGTACTTC. Its translation is CASSLTPPGGEGSSYEQYF.

The CDR3 here is CASSEGTSGNNEQFF. CDR3 DNA: TGTGCCAGCAGTGAAGGGACTAGCGGGAACAATGAGCAGTTCTTC. The rearrangement links TRBV6-1 to TRBJ2-1, with 12 bases lining up with TRBD2. The CDR3 spans 15 residues. CDR1 MNHNS and CDR2 SASEGT come from the germline V gene. Germline trimming cut 1 base from V and 5 bases from J; bases unmatched to any gene: 0.

The rearrangement uses TRBV2 and TRBJ2-5; 8 nucleotides agree with TRBD2. The CDR3 runs 15 residues. Germline CDR1 reads SNHLY; CDR2 reads FYNNEI. V shed 3 bases, J shed 4 bases, and the junction held 7 bases outside the gene matches. DNA for the CDR3: TGTGCCAGCAGTGATTTGGGGGCGGGGGGAGAGACCCAGTACTTC. Translating gives CASSDLGAGGETQYF.

The V and J genes are TRBV11-2 and TRBJ2-3; no clear D. Germline values: CDR1 SGHAT, CDR2 FQNNGV. V was cut by 4 bases and J by 2 bases, with 13 bases left in between. This CDR3 is built from 15 residues. The CDR3, as DNA: TGTGCCAGCAGCTCCCAGAAGATTTCCACAGATACGCAGTATTTT. It encodes CASSSQKISTDTQYF.

This clone occurred a few times. V is TRBV9 and J is TRBJ1-1; maybe TRBD1 (5 bases). The germline V and J ends were trimmed by 3 bases and 4 bases, with 10 bases remaining between them. The CDR3 is made up of 13 amino acids. The germline V gene has CDR1 SGDLS and CDR2 YYNGEE. The CDR3 sequence is CASSAYGATEAFF. The CDR3 DNA reads TGTGCCAGCAGCGCATATGGGGCCACTGAAGCTTTCTTT.

This chain links TRBV7-9 with TRBJ2-2; D may be TRBD2 (6 bases). Per the germline V gene, CDR1 is SEHNR and CDR2 is FQNEAQ (reference sequence). The V and J ends lost 1 base and 6 bases respectively, with 9 bases between them. The CDR3 contains 14 residues. CDR3 coding DNA: TGTGCCAGCAGCTTAGTACGCGGGGCCGGGGAGCTGTTTTTT. Amino acid sequence: CASSLVRGAGELFF.

This chain joins TRBV5-1 and TRBJ2-2; D is perhaps TRBD2 (6 bases). The CDR3 is 15 amino acids. The germline gives CDR1 SGHRS, CDR2 YFSETQ. Trimming left V 0 bases short and J 5 bases short, with 11 bases between. The CDR3 loop is CASSLEPGATGELFF. CDR3 DNA sequence: TGCGCCAGCAGCTTGGAACCGGGAGCAACCGGGGAGCTGTTTTTT.

The chain joins TRBV5-4 to TRBJ2-5; a possible D gene is TRBD1 (6 bases). Germline CDR1 is SGHNT and CDR2 is YYREEE (reference sequence). V was pared by 4 bases and J by 2 bases, with 15 bases between. This CDR3 region has 15 residues. CDR3 in DNA: TGTGCCAGCAGCCTTTCCATTGGACAGCAAGAGACCCAGTACTTC. Translating gives CASSLSIGQQETQYF.

The J gene is TRBJ2-1, the V gene TRBV7-8, with 7 bases lining up with TRBD2. The CDR3 has 17 amino acids. Germline loops: CDR1 SGHVS, CDR2 FQNEAQ. V dropped 5 bases and J dropped 3; count of bases not matched to a gene: 13. DNA of the CDR3: TGTGCCAGCAGCCCGGCGGGGGTAGCGGGCCTCTACAATGAGCAGTTCTTC. Translated: CASSPAGVAGLYNEQFF.

The table lists this clone with a count of one. The V call is TRBV19, the J call TRBJ2-1, with D possibly being TRBD2 (6 bases). In germline, CDR1 is LNHDA, CDR2 SQIVND (reference sequence). Trimming pared 4 bases from V and 14 bases from J, leaving 18 bases between. This CDR3 is built from 13 residues. The CDR3 region has the DNA TGTGCCAGTAGTACAGATCGAGCGGGTAAGGAGTTCTTC. It codes for CASSTDRAGKEFF. The whole variable domain, filled in from reference TRBV19 and TRBJ2-1, reads DGGITQSPKYLFRKEGQNVTLSCEQNLNHDAMYWYRQDPGQGLRLIYYSQIVNDFQKGDIAEGYSVSREKKESFPLTVTSAQKNPTAFYLCASSTDRAGKEFFGPGTRLTVL.

V gene TRBV7-9 combines with J gene TRBJ2-1; the match to TRBD1 covers 8 bases. After removal of 5 bases from V and 3 bases from J, the junction contained 9 bases not matched to a gene. The CDR3 is 16 residues long. Germline lookup yields CDR1 SEHNR and CDR2 FQNEAQ (reference sequence). DNA for the CDR3: TGTGCCAGCAGCCTGAGTGGGACAGGATTCTACAATGAGCAGTTCTTC. Encoded protein: CASSLSGTGFYNEQFF.

V is TRBV10-3 and J is TRBJ2-7; possibly TRBD2 for D (7 bases). Germline assignment: CDR1 ENHRY and CDR2 SYGVKD. V lost 6 bases and J 3 bases, leaving 12 bases between the germline ends. The CDR3 is made up of 13 amino acids. The CDR3 protein is CAIRAGAIYEQYF. The CDR3, as DNA: TGTGCCATCAGGGCGGGGGCCATCTACGAGCAGTACTTC.

V is TRBV28 and J is TRBJ2-2; D is uncertain. CDR3 length: 13 amino acids. V dropped 10 bases and J dropped 6 bases, with 15 bases sitting between them. Germline V gives CDR1 MDHEN, CDR2 SYDVKM. This chain's CDR3 is CATLRGGPGELFF. In nucleotides, the CDR3 is TGTGCCACCCTCCGTGGTGGGCCCGGGGAGCTGTTTTTT.

The chain uses TRBV4-1 and TRBJ2-7; 9 positions agree with TRBD1. CDR3 size: 16 residues. V lost 3 bases and J lost 3; bases outside the gene matches: 9. Germline CDR1 is MGHRA and CDR2 is YSYEKL. Here the CDR3 DNA reads TGCGCCAGCAGCCACTCAGGGACAGGGAAAATCTACGAGCAGTACTTC. Encoded protein: CASSHSGTGKIYEQYF.

J is TRBJ1-4 and V is TRBV5-6, with 7 nucleotides matching TRBD1. Trimming took 0 bases from V and 2 from J; bases not matched to a gene: 7. The length of the CDR3 is 17 residues. Germline values: CDR1 SGHDT, CDR2 YYEEEE. In nucleotides, the CDR3 is TGTGCCAGCAGCTTGGAAGGGACAGCGGCGACTAATGAAAAACTGTTTTTT. This encodes CASSLEGTAATNEKLFF.